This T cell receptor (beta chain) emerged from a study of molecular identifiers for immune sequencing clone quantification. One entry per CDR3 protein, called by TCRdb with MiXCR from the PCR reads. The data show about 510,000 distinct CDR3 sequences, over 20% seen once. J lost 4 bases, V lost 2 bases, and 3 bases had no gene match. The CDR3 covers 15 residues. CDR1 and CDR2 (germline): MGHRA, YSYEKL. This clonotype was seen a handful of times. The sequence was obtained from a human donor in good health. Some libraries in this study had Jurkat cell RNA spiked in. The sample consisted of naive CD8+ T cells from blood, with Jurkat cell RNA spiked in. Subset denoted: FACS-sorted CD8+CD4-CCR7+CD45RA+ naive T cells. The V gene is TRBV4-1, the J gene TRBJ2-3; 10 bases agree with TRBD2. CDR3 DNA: TGCGCCAGCAGCCAATCAAGCGGGGGGGCAGATACGCAGTATTTT. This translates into CASSQSSGGADTQYF.